A selection of T cell receptor beta chains follows, all from one sample in a study of blood T cell repertoires in COVID-19. Generated by immunoSEQ multiplex PCR, the TCRdb table keeps only in-frame clones and is missing some. The table includes about 170,000 clones, more than 90% detected once. The sample taken for sequencing was peripheral blood. Receptors originate from a man aged 45-65 years with acute or convalescent COVID-19. Each CDR3 is given with its conserved first and last residue. A D gene is named only where the DNA matches it firmly. Size tells how often a clone was seen (once, few, many) or the class of an expanded clone, and some rows leave it out.

V gene: TRBV18
clone size: once
CDR3 length: 16
D gene: TRBD1
J gene: TRBJ2-3
CDR3 DNA: TGTGCCAGCTCACCCGGCGGGGACAGGAGCACAGATACGCAGTATTTT
CDR3 protein: CASSPGGDRSTDTQYF

V gene: TRBV4-3
clone size: .
CDR3 length: 16
D gene: .
J gene: TRBJ1-1
CDR3 DNA: TGCGCCAGCAGCCAAGGCGGGGGCAGGGTGAACACTGAAGCTTTCTTT
CDR3 protein: CASSQGGGRVNTEAFF

V gene: TRBV28
clone size: .
CDR3 length: 13
D gene: TRBD2
J gene: TRBJ2-3
CDR3 DNA: TGTGCCAGCAGTCTAGGGACTAGCGGGGGGGAATATTTT
CDR3 protein: CASSLGTSGGEYF

V gene: TRBV20-1
clone size: .
CDR3 length: 14
D gene: TRBD2
J gene: TRBJ2-1
CDR3 DNA: TGCAGTGCTAGTAGACTAGCCATCGGTAATGAGCAGTTCTTC
CDR3 protein: CSASRLAIGNEQFF

V gene: TRBV11-1
clone size: .
CDR3 length: 14
D gene: .
J gene: TRBJ2-5
CDR3 DNA: TGTGCCAGCAGCGGGGTACTAGCTCCAGAGACCCAGTACTTC
CDR3 protein: CASSGVLAPETQYF

V gene: TRBV9
clone size: .
CDR3 length: 15
D gene: TRBD2
J gene: TRBJ2-1
CDR3 DNA: TGTGCCAGCAGCGTATCGACTAGCGGGAGCGATGAGCAGTTCTTC
CDR3 protein: CASSVSTSGSDEQFF

V gene: TRBV28
clone size: .
CDR3 length: 19
D gene: TRBD2
J gene: TRBJ2-3
CDR3 DNA: TGTGCCAGCAACCTAGGACGGACTAGCGGTAGAACTAGCACAGATACGCAGTATTTT
CDR3 protein: CASNLGRTSGRTSTDTQYF

V gene: TRBV5-1
clone size: .
CDR3 length: 15
D gene: .
J gene: TRBJ1-1
CDR3 DNA: TGCGCCAGCAGCTTGGTTGCAGGGGTGGTTACTGAAGCTTTCTTT
CDR3 protein: CASSLVAGVVTEAFF

V gene: TRBV28
clone size: .
CDR3 length: 14
D gene: .
J gene: TRBJ2-6
CDR3 DNA: TGTGCCAGTTCGAAGAGGGCTGGGGCCAACGTCCTGACTTTC
CDR3 protein: CASSKRAGANVLTF

V gene: TRBV28
clone size: .
CDR3 length: 13
D gene: TRBD1
J gene: TRBJ2-7
CDR3 DNA: TGTGCCGGAAACAGGGGAGTCGGTTACGAGCAGTACTTC
CDR3 protein: CAGNRGVGYEQYF

V gene: TRBV2
clone size: .
CDR3 length: 13
D gene: TRBD1
J gene: TRBJ2-4
CDR3 DNA: TGTGCCAGCGCAGGGACAGGGGGAAACATTCAGTACTTC
CDR3 protein: CASAGTGGNIQYF

V gene: TRBV4-1
clone size: once
CDR3 length: 14
D gene: TRBD1
J gene: TRBJ2-5
CDR3 DNA: TGCGCCAGCAGCCAGGATACAGGGGGAGAGACCCAGTACTTC
CDR3 protein: CASSQDTGGETQYF

V gene: TRBV7-2
clone size: .
CDR3 length: 15
D gene: .
J gene: TRBJ2-1
CDR3 DNA: TGTGCCAGCAGCATTTTCAGGGGTGGCTACAATGAGCAGTTCTTC
CDR3 protein: CASSIFRGGYNEQFF

V gene: TRBV7-2
clone size: .
CDR3 length: 15
D gene: .
J gene: TRBJ2-1
CDR3 DNA: TGTGCCAGCAGCTTAGGAGACAGATTAAACAATGAGCAGTTCTTC
CDR3 protein: CASSLGDRLNNEQFF

V gene: TRBV2
clone size: .
CDR3 length: 14
D gene: .
J gene: TRBJ1-1
CDR3 DNA: TGTGCCAGCACCTCCGGGACAAAGAACACTGAAGCTTTCTTT
CDR3 protein: CASTSGTKNTEAFF

V gene: TRBV24-1
clone size: .
CDR3 length: 13
D gene: .
J gene: TRBJ2-5
CDR3 DNA: TGTGCCACCAGTGACGGTTACCAAGAGACCCAGTACTTC
CDR3 protein: CATSDGYQETQYF

V gene: TRBV3-1/TRBV3-2
clone size: .
CDR3 length: 18
D gene: TRBD2
J gene: TRBJ2-3
CDR3 DNA: TGTGCCAGCAGCCACCCCGGACTAGCGGGAGGGGGAGCAGATACGCAGTATTTT
CDR3 protein: CASSHPGLAGGGADTQYF

V gene: TRBV19
clone size: .
CDR3 length: 16
D gene: TRBD2
J gene: TRBJ2-3
CDR3 DNA: TGTGCCAGTAGTAGGCCTAGCGGGGGGGGAACCGATACGCAGTATTTT
CDR3 protein: CASSRPSGGGTDTQYF

V gene: TRBV25-1
clone size: .
CDR3 length: 13
D gene: .
J gene: TRBJ1-2
CDR3 DNA: TGTGCCAGCAGGGGGCTATCCCTGTATGGCTACACCTTC
CDR3 protein: CASRGLSLYGYTF

V gene: TRBV6-4
clone size: .
CDR3 length: 12
D gene: .
J gene: TRBJ2-2
CDR3 DNA: TGTGCCAGCAGCGGGAACACCGGGGAGCTGTTTTTT
CDR3 protein: CASSGNTGELFF

V gene: TRBV5-1
clone size: .
CDR3 length: 18
D gene: TRBD2
J gene: TRBJ2-5
CDR3 DNA: TGCGCCAGCAGCTTGGGGGTAGCGGGAGGGCCGAGTCAAGAGACCCAGTACTTC
CDR3 protein: CASSLGVAGGPSQETQYF

V gene: TRBV12-3/TRBV12-4
clone size: .
CDR3 length: 13
D gene: .
J gene: TRBJ2-3
CDR3 DNA: TGTGCCAGCAGTTTCGGAGCGACAGATACGCAGTATTTT
CDR3 protein: CASSFGATDTQYF

V gene: TRBV27
clone size: .
CDR3 length: 14
D gene: .
J gene: TRBJ1-1
CDR3 DNA: TGTGCCAGCGGACCACAGGGATATGCGACTGAAGCTTTCTTT
CDR3 protein: CASGPQGYATEAFF

V gene: TRBV28
clone size: .
CDR3 length: 14
D gene: .
J gene: TRBJ2-1
CDR3 DNA: TGTGCCAGCAGTTCACCCGGGACAAAAAATGAGCAGTTCTTC
CDR3 protein: CASSSPGTKNEQFF

V gene: TRBV9
clone size: .
CDR3 length: 16
D gene: TRBD2
J gene: TRBJ2-7
CDR3 DNA: TGTGCCAGCAGCGCTTCAGGACTAGCGCGGCCTTACGAGCAGTACTTC
CDR3 protein: CASSASGLARPYEQYF

V gene: TRBV28
clone size: .
CDR3 length: 19
D gene: TRBD2
J gene: TRBJ2-3
CDR3 DNA: TGTGCCAGCACCCTGGGTGGGCTAGCGGGAGTGTTCGGCACAGATACGCAGTATTTT
CDR3 protein: CASTLGGLAGVFGTDTQYF

V gene: TRBV5-6
clone size: .
CDR3 length: 12
D gene: .
J gene: TRBJ1-4
CDR3 DNA: TGTGCCAGCAGCTGGGCGGGGGAAAAACTGTTTTTT
CDR3 protein: CASSWAGEKLFF

V gene: TRBV18
clone size: few
CDR3 length: 18
D gene: .
J gene: TRBJ1-2
CDR3 DNA: TGTGCCAGCTCACCATTCTCAGGCTTGGCCCCTTCTAACTATGGCTACACCTTC
CDR3 protein: CASSPFSGLAPSNYGYTF

V gene: TRBV28
clone size: .
CDR3 length: 14
D gene: TRBD1
J gene: TRBJ2-5
CDR3 DNA: TGTGCCAGCAGTCCGGGACAGTGGGAAGAGACCCAGTACTTC
CDR3 protein: CASSPGQWEETQYF

V gene: TRBV28
clone size: .
CDR3 length: 10
D gene: .
J gene: TRBJ2-4
CDR3 DNA: TGCGCAACGGGGGGCAACATTCAGTACTTC
CDR3 protein: CATGGNIQYF

V gene: TRBV20-1
clone size: .
CDR3 length: 11
D gene: TRBD1
J gene: TRBJ1-1
CDR3 DNA: TGCAGTGCTACAGGGGGAACTGAAGCTTTCTTT
CDR3 protein: CSATGGTEAFF

V gene: TRBV10-3
clone size: .
CDR3 length: 14
D gene: TRBD1
J gene: TRBJ1-1
CDR3 DNA: TGTGCCATCAGTGACCGGGACAGGGGCTTCGTCGCTTTCTTT
CDR3 protein: CAISDRDRGFVAFF

V gene: TRBV28
clone size: once
CDR3 length: 14
D gene: TRBD2
J gene: TRBJ2-3
CDR3 DNA: TGTGCCAGCAGTTTAGCGGGAGCAAGAGATACGCAGTATTTT
CDR3 protein: CASSLAGARDTQYF

V gene: TRBV6-5
clone size: .
CDR3 length: 16
D gene: .
J gene: TRBJ2-5
CDR3 DNA: TGTGCCAGCAGTTCCCTCCCAGCGGAGACTTGGGAGACCCAGTACTTC
CDR3 protein: CASSSLPAETWETQYF

V gene: TRBV4-1
clone size: .
CDR3 length: 14
D gene: TRBD1
J gene: TRBJ2-1
CDR3 DNA: TGCGCCAGCAGCCAAGGACAGGGGTTTCATGAGCAGTTCTTC
CDR3 protein: CASSQGQGFHEQFF

V gene: TRBV6-5
clone size: .
CDR3 length: 11
D gene: .
J gene: TRBJ2-3
CDR3 DNA: TGTGCCAGCAGCCTACAGCGGACGCAGTATTTT
CDR3 protein: CASSLQRTQYF